Listed here are 14 T cell receptor beta chains from one sample, sequenced in a study of shared clonotypes between healthy human individuals. The repertoire was sequenced with immunoSEQ multiplex PCR; TCRdb's copy has only in-frame clones and lacks some. The table includes 2 million to 2.5 million clones, 85% to 95% detected once. Specimen: naive CD4+ T cells from PBMCs. Stated subset: CD45RA+ positively selected. These TCRs come from a man between 18 and 35 years old in good health. Some clones in this sample may be carry-over from other donors' samples.

This chain links TRBV5-1 with TRBJ1-1; TRBD1 might be the D (5 bases). This CDR3 region has 14 residues. The V gene lost 3 bases and the J gene lost 0 bases, with 9 bases spanning the gap. Germline lookup yields CDR1 SGHRS and CDR2 YFSETQ. The CDR3 loop is CASSWGRMNTEAFF. The DNA of the CDR3 is TGCGCCAGCAGCTGGGGACGGATGAACACTGAAGCTTTCTTT.

V and J are TRBV7-9 and TRBJ2-2; D gene unclear. Between the trimmed V and J ends, which lost 3 bases and 2 bases, there was a span of 7 bases. The CDR3 has 14 residues. The germline CDR1 and CDR2 sequences are SEHNR and FQNEAQ (reference sequence). The CDR3 coding sequence is TGTGCCAGCAGCTTTAAGGAAAACACCGGGGAGCTGTTTTTT. It encodes CASSFKENTGELFF.

This clone came up a few times. This rearrangement joins TRBV30 to TRBJ1-2; 7 nucleotides align to TRBD1. CDR1 is GTSNPN, CDR2 SVGIG, per germline (reference sequence). The CDR3 is 15 amino acids. J lost 4 bases, V lost 4 bases, and 12 bases had no gene match. In DNA form, the CDR3 reads TGTGCCTGGACCTTGTACACAGGGGAAGGCTATGGCTACACCTTC. Translation gives CAWTLYTGEGYGYTF. Looking up the rest from reference TRBV30 and TRBJ1-2 gives the full variable domain: SQTIHQWPATLVQPVGSPLSLECTVEGTSNPNLYWYRQAAGRGLQLLFYSVGIGQISSEVPQNLSASRPQDRQFILSSKKLLLSDSGFYLCAWTLYTGEGYGYTFGSGTRLTVV.

This chain links TRBV6-1 with TRBJ1-5; D is possibly TRBD1 (5 bases). The germline gives CDR1 MNHNS, CDR2 SASEGT. With 1 base removed from V and 4 bases from J, the gap between germline ends came to 8 bases. The CDR3 has 14 amino acids. The CDR3 coding sequence is TGTGCCAGCAGTGAAGGACAGTGGAATCAGCCCCAGCATTTT. Translating it yields CASSEGQWNQPQHF.

The chain employs TRBV23-1 and TRBJ2-2, with a possible D match to TRBD1 (6 bases). TRBV23-1 is an ORF for which the function is uncertain. V lost 2 bases and J lost 3, with 22 bases in between. This CDR3 has 19 residues. The CDR3 loop is CASSQNSPGRGTDTGELFF. The DNA of the CDR3 is TGCGCCAGCAGTCAAAATTCGCCGGGCAGGGGAACGGACACCGGGGAGCTGTTTTTT.

The chain joins TRBV6-6 to TRBJ1-4; the D gene is possibly TRBD1 (5 bases). The CDR3 has 16 amino acids. V was pared by 2 bases and J by 2 bases, with 12 bases between. Germline CDR1 MNHNY, CDR2 SVGAGI (reference sequence). CDR3 nucleotides: TGTGCCAGCAGTTACAGAGAGGGGTCCACTAATGAAAAACTGTTTTTT. The encoded protein is CASSYREGSTNEKLFF.

The chain carries TRBV29-1 and TRBJ1-3; unclear D gene. The length of the CDR3 is 11 residues. V dropped 3 bases and J dropped 3 bases, with 3 bases sitting between them. Germline V lookup: CDR1 SQVTM, CDR2 ANQGSEA. The CDR3 DNA sequence: TGCAGCGTTGATCATGGAAACACCATATATTTT. This encodes CSVDHGNTIYF.

CDR3 region: CASSEGFNQPQHF. The CDR3 DNA sequence: TGCGCCAGCAGCGAGGGGTTCAATCAGCCCCAGCATTTT. The chain recombines TRBV5-1 with TRBJ1-5, with D tentatively TRBD1 (5 bases). The V end lost 4 bases, the J end lost 3 bases, and 8 bases lay between the germline ends. CDR3 length: 13 amino acids. Germline V gene sequence: CDR1 SGHRS, CDR2 YFSETQ.

The chain is built from TRBV4-1 and TRBJ1-5; perhaps TRBD1 as D (5 bases). In germline, CDR1 is MGHRA, CDR2 YSYEKL. The V end was cut by 0 bases, the J end by 5 bases, with 14 bases between. The CDR3 totals 16 residues. CDR3 protein: CASSQEDTDPYQPQHF. The CDR3 DNA is TGCGCCAGCAGCCAAGAGGACACAGACCCCTATCAGCCCCAGCATTTT.

This chain joins TRBV21-1 and TRBJ1-5. TRBV21-1 counts as a pseudogene. CDR3 length equals 17 residues. This chain's CDR3 is CASSMREARRNNQPQHF. Written as DNA, the CDR3 is TGTGCCAGCAGCATGAGAGAAGCACGACGGAATAATCAGCCCCAGCATTTT.

About this clone itself: This same CDR3 is encoded by further DNA sequences in the sample. The rearrangement links TRBV7-9 to TRBJ1-2, with TRBD1 as a possible D gene (6 bases). This CDR3 region has 13 residues. V was trimmed by 5 bases and J by 2 bases, leaving 9 bases between them. Germline CDR1 SEHNR, CDR2 FQNEAQ (reference sequence). The DNA of the CDR3 is TGTGCCAGCAGCCGGGACACCAACTATGGCTACACCTTC. Its protein product is CASSRDTNYGYTF.

The J gene is TRBJ1-5, the V gene TRBV11-2, with TRBD1 matching 8 bases. After removal of 2 bases from V and 5 bases from J, the junction contained 2 bases not matched to a gene. The CDR3 runs 14 residues. Germline loops: CDR1 SGHAT, CDR2 FQNNGV. CDR3 nucleotide sequence: TGTGCCAGCAGCTTACAGGGGGCTTATCAGCCCCAGCATTTT. Translating gives CASSLQGAYQPQHF.

This clone turned up a few times. V is TRBV2 and J is TRBJ2-7, with D unresolved. The V gene's germline CDR1 is SNHLY and CDR2 FYNNEI. V lost 6 bases, J lost 0 bases, and 15 bases lay in between. The CDR3 extends over 15 amino acids. CDR3 region: CASRRLVSSSYEQYF. CDR3 coding DNA: TGTGCCAGCAGGCGACTGGTATCCTCCTCCTACGAGCAGTACTTC.

V and J are TRBV28 and TRBJ2-7; TRBD1 aligns across 8 bases. CDR1 is MDHEN, CDR2 SYDVKM, per germline. J lost 6 bases, V lost 6 bases, and 13 bases had no gene match. This CDR3 comprises 15 residues. CDR3 residues: CASSITQGVPGEQYF. CDR3 coding DNA: TGTGCCAGCAGCATAACACAGGGGGTACCGGGCGAGCAGTACTTC.